This is a list of T cell receptor beta chains from one sample in a study of T cells in Graves' hyperthyroidism and ophthalmopathy. TCRdb passed the multiplex PCR reads through MiXCR, listing each CDR3 protein once. In the table there are 600,000 to 700,000 distinct CDR3 sequences, about 15% of which are singletons. The specimen was blood. These receptor sequences come from a middle-aged woman with Graves' ophthalmopathy. Each CDR3 is given with its conserved first and last residue.

CDR3aa	v_gene	j_gene
CASSLAPGLHTGELFF	TRBV7-3	TRBJ2-2
CATSSGGRGVQETQYF	TRBV15	TRBJ2-5
CSAEEIQETQYF	TRBV20-1	TRBJ2-5
CSVEEGSAFF	TRBV29-1	TRBJ1-1
CASSLEYTEAFF	TRBV7-2	TRBJ1-1
CASSSRLALEQFF	TRBV6-2/TRBV6-3	TRBJ2-1
CASSIATTGSAKNIQYF	TRBV19	TRBJ2-4
CASSYSRARGSYEQYF	TRBV6-5	TRBJ2-7
CAWSSPGQRQYF	TRBV30	TRBJ2-7
CASSFFNQGVDGYTF	TRBV6-5	TRBJ1-2
CASSGDYGAFF	TRBV2	TRBJ1-1
CASSSWQGGNQPQHF	TRBV27	TRBJ1-5
CSGVTNYGYTF	TRBV20-1	TRBJ1-2
CASSIGAADSYEQYF	TRBV6-5	TRBJ2-7
CASSEALFPSYGYTF	TRBV6-1	TRBJ1-2
CASRLTTGRSNQPQHF	TRBV6-2/TRBV6-3	TRBJ1-5
CASRTDSTYEQYF	TRBV6-2/TRBV6-3	TRBJ2-7
CASSQEAATNTGELFF	TRBV3-1	TRBJ2-2
CATSDFSANYGYTF	TRBV24-1	TRBJ1-2
CASTDRGLDIQYF	TRBV6-1	TRBJ2-4
CASRFQGNSGANVLTF	TRBV19	TRBJ2-6
CASSTLGAAAGEQYF	TRBV7-2	TRBJ2-7
CASVTGESSSYEQYF	TRBV6-2/TRBV6-3	TRBJ2-7
CATRRLAGEGTGELFF	TRBV10-3	TRBJ2-2
CASSGLAGDYSYEQYF	TRBV2	TRBJ2-7
CASSRLVGSSYEQYF	TRBV5-6	TRBJ2-7
CASGQGADYYKNIQYF	TRBV27	TRBJ2-4
CASSSTGGHQPQHF	TRBV6-1	TRBJ1-5
CASSLVNHYEQYF	TRBV12-3/TRBV12-4	TRBJ2-7
CASSSPRVRGFQETQYF	TRBV7-2	TRBJ2-5
CASSSLDRGGYTF	TRBV5-6	TRBJ1-2
CASSLFNSGNTIYF	TRBV12-3/TRBV12-4	TRBJ1-3
CSAERLAQAYEQYF	TRBV20-1	TRBJ2-7
CASSLFSADSYNEQFF	TRBV5-1	TRBJ2-1
CASSSGQASGNTIYF	TRBV5-1	TRBJ1-3
CASSSLSGPPEAFF	TRBV19	TRBJ1-1
CASSINPGQAYEQYF	TRBV6-1	TRBJ2-7
CASRRLQETQYF	TRBV2	TRBJ2-5
CSASQGAAATGELFF	TRBV20-1	TRBJ2-2
CSASGGGHTEAFF	TRBV29-1	TRBJ1-1
CASSEVSRTGELFF	TRBV6-1	TRBJ2-2
CASSFSNSPLHF	TRBV5-1	TRBJ1-6
CASSLGQEAQYF	TRBV7-2	TRBJ2-5
CSASPPRGGASPLHF	TRBV20-1	TRBJ1-6
CASSSSINSGNTIYF	TRBV7-9	TRBJ1-3
CASTVTGRTEAFF	TRBV12-3/TRBV12-4	TRBJ1-1
CASTKGQSNTGELFF	TRBV7-6	TRBJ2-2
CASGRDSSNQPQHF	TRBV6-2/TRBV6-3	TRBJ1-5
CASSVTTNYGYTF	TRBV12-3/TRBV12-4	TRBJ1-2
CASSFRRLSYEQYF	TRBV12-3/TRBV12-4	TRBJ2-7
CASETRDSNSNQPQHF	TRBV27	TRBJ1-5
CSVQASGASTDTQYF	TRBV29-1	TRBJ2-3
CAWSASETYGYTF	TRBV30	TRBJ1-2
CASSPLGHTSSYEQYF	TRBV4-1	TRBJ2-7
CASSRQNYNSPLHF	TRBV28	TRBJ1-6